Shown below are 13 T cell receptor beta chains from a single sample sequenced in a study of cytomegalovirus exposure and HLA in healthy donors. The table came from immunoSEQ multiplex PCR; TCRdb's copy has only in-frame clones and leaves some out. The data contain about 240,000 clones, approximately 84% of them singletons. Sequencing was performed on PBMCs. The origin of the receptors is a woman in her 30s in good health and CMV-seropositive.

This chain uses TRBV4-1 with TRBJ1-3; D might be TRBD1 (6 bases). The CDR3 loop spans 15 amino acids. The V and J ends lost 1 base and 0 bases respectively, with 7 bases between them. CDR1 MGHRA and CDR2 YSYEKL come from the germline V gene. Here the CDR3 reads CASSQADSSGNTIYF. In DNA, the CDR3 is TGCGCCAGCAGCCAAGCGGACAGCTCTGGAAACACCATATATTTT.

CDR3 in amino acids: CASSVEQGPPEGNTIYF. Here the CDR3 DNA reads TGTGCCAGCAGCGTAGAGCAGGGTCCCCCGGAAGGAAACACCATATATTTT. The chain recombines TRBV9 with TRBJ1-3; TRBD1 might be the D (5 bases). Germline V gene data show CDR1 as SGDLS and CDR2 as YYNGEE. The CDR3 contains 17 residues. Between the trimmed V and J ends, which lost 0 bases and 4 bases, there was a span of 17 bases.

The chain employs TRBV27 and TRBJ2-7; possibly TRBD1 for D (5 bases). The CDR3 consists of 14 residues. V lost 3 bases and J lost 0, with 9 bases in between. Germline values: CDR1 MNHEY, CDR2 SMNVEV (reference sequence). Here the CDR3 reads CASSFRAASYEQYF. The CDR3 coding sequence is TGTGCCAGCAGTTTCAGGGCAGCCTCCTACGAGCAGTACTTC.

The chain uses TRBV18 and TRBJ2-1; D is perhaps TRBD2 (7 bases). Germline values: CDR1 KGHSH, CDR2 LQKENI. The CDR3 contains 15 residues. Trimming stripped 3 bases from V and 6 bases from J, with 15 bases between. For the CDR3, the DNA is TGTGCCAGCTCACCCATGGGGGGCGGGAGCAATGAGCAGTTCTTC. This encodes CASSPMGGGSNEQFF.

CDR3 amino acids: CASNLQVGGLAGYEQYF. Here the CDR3 DNA reads TGTGCCAGCAACCTCCAAGTGGGTGGACTAGCGGGCTACGAGCAGTACTTC. V usage is TRBV28 and J usage is TRBJ2-5, with 11 nucleotides matching TRBD2. The end of the DNA is better explained by TRBJ2-7, so the J call may be wrong. In germline, CDR1 is MDHEN, CDR2 SYDVKM. The CDR3 has 17 amino acids.

This chain connects TRBV23-1 to TRBJ1-5; the D gene is possibly TRBD1 (5 bases). TRBV23-1 falls under the ORF class, with uncertain function. The germline V and J ends were trimmed by 2 bases and 3 bases, with 17 bases remaining between them. The CDR3 is 17 amino acids. The CDR3 sequence: CASSQTGGDVANQPQHF. The CDR3 nucleotides read TGCGCCAGCAGTCAAACGGGAGGGGATGTCGCCAATCAGCCCCAGCATTTT.

This chain joins TRBV5-6 and TRBJ2-7, with TRBD1 identical over 10 bases. CDR1 SGHDT and CDR2 YYEEEE come from the germline V gene. This CDR3 is 17 amino acids long. J gave up 3 bases and V 1 base, and 10 bases lay outside the gene matches. The CDR3 region has the DNA TGTGCCAGCAGCTTGCGTGGGGTGGGGACAGGGGACTACGAGCAGTACTTC. Protein product: CASSLRGVGTGDYEQYF.

The rearrangement uses TRBV15 and TRBJ1-1; D is uncertain. The germline V and J ends were trimmed by 2 bases and 1 base, with 8 bases remaining between them. Germline V gives CDR1 LNHNV, CDR2 YYDKDF (reference sequence). The CDR3 is made up of 14 amino acids. CDR3 residues: CATSRPYGNTEAFF. The CDR3 DNA reads as TGTGCCACCAGCAGACCCTATGGGAACACTGAAGCTTTCTTT.

The genes are TRBV19 and TRBJ1-2, with a possible D match to TRBD1 (5 bases). V was pared by 3 bases and J by 2 bases, with 19 bases between. This CDR3 has 17 residues. Germline V gene sequence: CDR1 LNHDA, CDR2 SQIVND (reference sequence). The CDR3 loop reads CASSMDIGLLPNYGYTF. In DNA form, the CDR3 reads TGTGCCAGTAGTATGGACATTGGGCTGCTACCGAACTATGGCTACACCTTC. Complete variable domain (other parts from reference TRBV19 and TRBJ1-2): DGGITQSPKYLFRKEGQNVTLSCEQNLNHDAMYWYRQDPGQGLRLIYYSQIVNDFQKGDIAEGYSVSREKKESFPLTVTSAQKNPTAFYLCASSMDIGLLPNYGYTFGSGTRLTVV.

The chain has TRBV27 and TRBJ1-1; 7 positions match TRBD1. The CDR3 contains 14 residues. V gave up 6 bases and J gave up 3 bases; unmatched junction bases: 7. Germline-derived CDR1 and CDR2 are MNHEY and SMNVEV (reference sequence). The CDR3 reads CASSRKGADTEAFF. CDR3 in DNA: TGTGCCAGCAGCCGTAAGGGGGCCGACACTGAAGCTTTCTTT.

The chain has TRBV4-1 and TRBJ2-2; D is possibly TRBD1 (6 bases). V shed 7 bases and J shed 2 bases, with 11 bases lying between them. The germline V gene encodes CDR1 MGHRA and CDR2 YSYEKL. The CDR3 spans 14 residues. CDR3 nucleotides: TGCGCCAGCACCTTGACAGGCAACACCGGGGAGCTGTTTTTT. It codes for CASTLTGNTGELFF.

This clone appeared once. The J gene is TRBJ2-1, the V gene TRBV7-9; TRBD2 aligns across 7 bases. CDR1 and CDR2 from the germline V gene are SEHNR and FQNEAQ (reference sequence). The CDR3 loop spans 13 amino acids. After removal of 1 base from V and 7 bases from J, the junction contained 1 base not matched to a gene. DNA for the CDR3: TGTGCCAGCAGCTTAGGACTAGCAAATGAGCAGTTCTTC. This encodes CASSLGLANEQFF.

This chain connects TRBV5-1 to TRBJ2-5; TRBD2 agrees at 7 bases. CDR1 and CDR2 (germline): SGHRS, YFSETQ. The CDR3 totals 15 residues. Losses at the gene ends were 1 base for V and 4 bases for J; bases not matched to a gene: 7. CDR3 amino acids: CASSLWGGSGETQYF. The CDR3 DNA is TGCGCCAGCAGCTTGTGGGGGGGTAGCGGAGAGACCCAGTACTTC.